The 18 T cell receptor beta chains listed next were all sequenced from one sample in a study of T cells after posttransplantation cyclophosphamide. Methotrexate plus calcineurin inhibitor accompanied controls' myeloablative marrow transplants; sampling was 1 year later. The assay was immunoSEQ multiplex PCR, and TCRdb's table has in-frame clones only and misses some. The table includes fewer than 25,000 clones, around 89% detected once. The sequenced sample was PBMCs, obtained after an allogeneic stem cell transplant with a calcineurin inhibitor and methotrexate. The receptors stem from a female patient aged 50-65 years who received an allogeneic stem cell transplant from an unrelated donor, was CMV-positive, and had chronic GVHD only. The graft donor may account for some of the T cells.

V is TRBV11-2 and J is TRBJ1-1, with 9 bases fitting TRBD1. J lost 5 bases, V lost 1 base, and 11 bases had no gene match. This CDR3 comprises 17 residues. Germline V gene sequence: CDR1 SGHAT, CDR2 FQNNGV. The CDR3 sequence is CASSLVAGTGRGTEAFF. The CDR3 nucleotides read TGTGCCAGCAGCTTAGTTGCCGGGACAGGGCGTGGTACTGAAGCTTTCTTT.

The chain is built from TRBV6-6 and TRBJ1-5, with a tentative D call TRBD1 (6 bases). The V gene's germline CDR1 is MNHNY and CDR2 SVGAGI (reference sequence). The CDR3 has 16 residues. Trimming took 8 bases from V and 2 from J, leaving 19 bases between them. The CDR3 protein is CASLFTGKGGNQPQHF. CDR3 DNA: TGTGCCAGCCTCTTTACAGGGAAGGGAGGCAATCAGCCCCAGCATTTT.

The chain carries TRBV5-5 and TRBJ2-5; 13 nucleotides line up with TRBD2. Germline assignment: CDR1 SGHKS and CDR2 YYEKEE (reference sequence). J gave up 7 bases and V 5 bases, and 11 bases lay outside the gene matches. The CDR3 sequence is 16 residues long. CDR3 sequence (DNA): TGTGCCAGCAGGGGGACGGGACTAGCGGGAATTGGGACCCAGTACTTC. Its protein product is CASRGTGLAGIGTQYF. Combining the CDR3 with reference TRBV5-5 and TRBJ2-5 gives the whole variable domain DAGVTQSPTHLIKTRGQQVTLRCSPISGHKSVSWYQQVLGQGPQFIFQYYEKEERGRGNFPDRFSARQFPNYSSELNVNALLLGDSALYLCASRGTGLAGIGTQYFGPGTRLLVL.

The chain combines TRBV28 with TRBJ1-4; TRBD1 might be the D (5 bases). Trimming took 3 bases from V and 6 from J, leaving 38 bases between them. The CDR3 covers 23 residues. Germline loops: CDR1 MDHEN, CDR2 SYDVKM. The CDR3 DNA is TGTGCCAGCAGTTTCAGTTTCCCCCCTTCTTTGGTACAGGAGGGCCAACTTGATGAAAAACTGTTTTTT. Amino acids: CASSFSFPPSLVQEGQLDEKLFF.

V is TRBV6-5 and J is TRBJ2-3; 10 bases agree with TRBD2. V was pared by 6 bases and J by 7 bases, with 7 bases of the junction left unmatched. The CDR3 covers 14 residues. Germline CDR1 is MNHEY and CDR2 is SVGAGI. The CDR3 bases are TGTGCCAGCAGCCTAGCGGGAGAGGGGTATACGCAGTATTTT. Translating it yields CASSLAGEGYTQYF.

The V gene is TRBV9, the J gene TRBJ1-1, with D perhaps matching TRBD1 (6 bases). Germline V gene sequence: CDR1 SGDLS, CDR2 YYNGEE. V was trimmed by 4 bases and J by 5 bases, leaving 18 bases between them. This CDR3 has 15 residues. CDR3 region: CASSIDGQPGTEAFF. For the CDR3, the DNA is TGTGCCAGCAGCATAGATGGACAGCCGGGGACTGAAGCTTTCTTT. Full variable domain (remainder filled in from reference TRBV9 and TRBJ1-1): DSGVTQTPKHLITATGQRVTLRCSPRSGDLSVYWYQQSLDQGLQFLIQYYNGEERAKGNILERFSAQQFPDLHSELNLSSLELGDSALYFCASSIDGQPGTEAFFGQGTRLTVV.

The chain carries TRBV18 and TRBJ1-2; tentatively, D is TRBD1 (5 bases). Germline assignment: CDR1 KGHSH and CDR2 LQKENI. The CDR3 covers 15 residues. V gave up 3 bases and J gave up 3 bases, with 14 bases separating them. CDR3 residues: CASSPGLILHYGYTF. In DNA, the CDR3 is TGTGCCAGCTCACCGGGGCTAATATTACACTATGGCTACACCTTC.

The CDR3 bases are TGTGCCAGCAGCCCTAGACTAGATGTTAACAATGAGCAGTTCTTC. The encoded protein is CASSPRLDVNNEQFF. The chain couples TRBV13 to TRBJ2-1, with a weak D call TRBD2 (6 bases). Germline CDR1 and CDR2: PRHDT and FYEKMQ (reference sequence). The length of the CDR3 is 15 residues. V dropped 5 bases and J dropped 5 bases, with 16 bases sitting between them. The full variable domain, rest sourced from reference TRBV13 and TRBJ2-1, is AAGVIQSPRHLIKEKRETATLKCYPIPRHDTVYWYQQGPGQDPQFLISFYEKMQSDKGSIPDRFSAQQFSDYHSELNMSSLELGDSALYFCASSPRLDVNNEQFFGPGTRLTVL.

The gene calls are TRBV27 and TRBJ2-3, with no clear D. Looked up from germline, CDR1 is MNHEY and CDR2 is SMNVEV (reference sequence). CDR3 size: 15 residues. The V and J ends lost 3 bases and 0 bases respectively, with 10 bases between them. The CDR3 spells CASSFQHGSTDTQYF. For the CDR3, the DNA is TGTGCCAGCAGTTTTCAACACGGGAGCACAGATACGCAGTATTTT.

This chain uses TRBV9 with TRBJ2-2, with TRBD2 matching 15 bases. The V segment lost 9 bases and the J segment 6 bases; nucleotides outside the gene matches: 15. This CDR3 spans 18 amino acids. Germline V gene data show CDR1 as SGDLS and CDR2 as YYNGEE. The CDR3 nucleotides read TGTGCCATCAACAAAGGACTAGCGGGAGGGCCAGTTGCCGGGGAGCTGTTTTTT. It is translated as CAINKGLAGGPVAGELFF.

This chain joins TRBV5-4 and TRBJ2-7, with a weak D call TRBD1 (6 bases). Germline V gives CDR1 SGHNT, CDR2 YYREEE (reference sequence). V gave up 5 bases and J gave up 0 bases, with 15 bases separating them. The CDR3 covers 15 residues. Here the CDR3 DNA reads TGTGCCAGCAGTCCCAGACAGGAGAGCTCCTACGAGCAGTACTTC. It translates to CASSPRQESSYEQYF.

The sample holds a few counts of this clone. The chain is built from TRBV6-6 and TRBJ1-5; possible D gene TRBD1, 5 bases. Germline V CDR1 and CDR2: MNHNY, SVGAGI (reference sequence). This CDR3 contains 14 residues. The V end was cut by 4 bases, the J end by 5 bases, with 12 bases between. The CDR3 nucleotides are TGTGCCAGCAGTTCTACAGGTCTTGATCAGCCCCAGCATTTT. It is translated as CASSSTGLDQPQHF.

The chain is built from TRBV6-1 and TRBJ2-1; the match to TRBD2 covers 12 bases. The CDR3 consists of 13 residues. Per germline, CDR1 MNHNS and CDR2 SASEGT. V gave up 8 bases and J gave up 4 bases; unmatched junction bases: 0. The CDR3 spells CASLAGGYNEQFF. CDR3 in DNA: TGTGCCAGCCTAGCGGGAGGGTACAATGAGCAGTTCTTC.

The CDR3 nucleotides are TGTGCCAGCAGCTCTCTGAGGACAGTCGTCCGTGGGAGCACTGAAGCTTTCTTT. Amino acids: CASSSLRTVVRGSTEAFF. The rearrangement links TRBV7-8 to TRBJ1-1, with TRBD1 as a possible D gene (6 bases). The V gene lost 4 bases and the J gene lost 4 bases, with 25 bases spanning the gap. This CDR3 spans 18 amino acids. The germline V gene encodes CDR1 SGHVS and CDR2 FQNEAQ.

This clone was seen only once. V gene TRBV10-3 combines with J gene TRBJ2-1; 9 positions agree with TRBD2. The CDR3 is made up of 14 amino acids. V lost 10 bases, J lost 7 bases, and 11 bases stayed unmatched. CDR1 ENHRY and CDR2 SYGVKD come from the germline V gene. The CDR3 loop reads CATGPSGIMNEQFF. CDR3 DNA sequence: TGTGCCACGGGACCTAGCGGGATTATGAATGAGCAGTTCTTC.

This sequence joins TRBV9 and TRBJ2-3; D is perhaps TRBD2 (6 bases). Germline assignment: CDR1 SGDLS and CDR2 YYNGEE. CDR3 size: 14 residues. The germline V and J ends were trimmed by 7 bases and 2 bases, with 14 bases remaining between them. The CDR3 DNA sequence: TGTGCCAGCGGAGGGACGAGGTCCACAGATACGCAGTATTTT. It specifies CASGGTRSTDTQYF.

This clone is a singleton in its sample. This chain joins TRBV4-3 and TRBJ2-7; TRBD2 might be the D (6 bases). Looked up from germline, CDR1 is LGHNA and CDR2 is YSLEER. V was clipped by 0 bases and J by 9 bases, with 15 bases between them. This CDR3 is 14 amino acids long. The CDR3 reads CASSQDRGTPTQYF. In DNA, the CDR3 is TGCGCCAGCAGCCAAGATCGGGGGACCCCAACGCAGTACTTC.

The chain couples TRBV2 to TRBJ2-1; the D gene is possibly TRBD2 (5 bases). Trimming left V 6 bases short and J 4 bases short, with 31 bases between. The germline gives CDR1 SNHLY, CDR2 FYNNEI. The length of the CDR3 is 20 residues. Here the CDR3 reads CASSDRRAGVLRRTYNEQFF. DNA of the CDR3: TGTGCCAGCAGCGATCGACGGGCCGGGGTTCTCAGGAGGACTTACAATGAGCAGTTCTTC.